These 4 T cell receptor beta chains originate from one sample sequenced in a study of T cells in Graves' hyperthyroidism and ophthalmopathy. TCR beta CDR3 region amplification was performed from RNA transcripts. The HTBI primer set served for first-round RT-PCR of the TCR CDR3. MiXCR was run by TCRdb on the multiplex PCR reads, yielding one entry per CDR3 protein. The sample lists more than 450,000 distinct CDR3 sequences, around 15% seen once, with around 14% in the top ten. The specimen sequenced was blood. The source is a woman aged 40 to 49 with Graves' hyperthyroidism.

This clonotype was observed many times. This rearrangement joins TRBV5-1 to TRBJ2-1; 11 bases map to TRBD2. The V gene's germline CDR1 is SGHRS and CDR2 YFSETQ. This CDR3 region has 16 residues. The V segment lost 0 bases and the J segment 7 bases; nucleotides outside the gene matches: 6. CDR3 protein: CASSLETSGTGNEQFF. Written as DNA, the CDR3 is TGCGCCAGCAGCTTGGAGACTAGCGGGACGGGGAATGAGCAGTTCTTC.

This clonotype was seen at least ten times. The gene calls are TRBV18 and TRBJ1-1; 7 bases align to TRBD1. This CDR3 is 17 amino acids long. Germline CDR1 KGHSH, CDR2 LQKENI. The ends lost 3 bases at V and 2 bases at J; junction bases unmatched: 12. The CDR3 loop reads CASSPMTGRRENTEAFF. Here the CDR3 DNA reads TGTGCCAGCTCACCCATGACAGGGAGGAGGGAAAACACTGAAGCTTTCTTT.

Ten or more counts support this clonotype. This chain connects TRBV30 to TRBJ1-2; D not certain. Looked up from germline, CDR1 is GTSNPN and CDR2 is SVGIG (reference sequence). There are 13 residues in the CDR3. The germline V and J ends were trimmed by 2 bases and 5 bases, with 12 bases remaining between them. The CDR3 bases are TGTGCCTGGAGTCCGAAGGGTGTTTATGGCTACACCTTC. Protein: CAWSPKGVYGYTF.

This clonotype was counted many times. The chain carries TRBV11-1 and TRBJ2-7; possible D gene TRBD1, 6 bases. The V end lost 2 bases, the J end lost 5 bases, and 16 bases lay between the germline ends. The CDR3 runs to 15 residues. CDR1 is SGHAT, CDR2 FQDESV, per germline (reference sequence). This CDR3 reads CASSLKPLGGHEQYF. For the CDR3, the DNA is TGTGCCAGCAGCTTAAAACCGCTTGGGGGCCACGAGCAGTACTTC.